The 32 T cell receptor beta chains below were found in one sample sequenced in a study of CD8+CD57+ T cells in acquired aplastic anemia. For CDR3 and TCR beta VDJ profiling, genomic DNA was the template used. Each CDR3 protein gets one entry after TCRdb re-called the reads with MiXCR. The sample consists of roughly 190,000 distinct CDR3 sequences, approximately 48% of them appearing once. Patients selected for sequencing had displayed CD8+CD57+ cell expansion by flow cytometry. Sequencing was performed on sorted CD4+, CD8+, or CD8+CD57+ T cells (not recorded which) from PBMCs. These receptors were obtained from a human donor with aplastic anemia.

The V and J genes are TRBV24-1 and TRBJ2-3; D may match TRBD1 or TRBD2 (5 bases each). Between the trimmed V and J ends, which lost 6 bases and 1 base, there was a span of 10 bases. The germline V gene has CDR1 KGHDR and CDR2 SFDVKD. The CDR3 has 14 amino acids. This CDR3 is CATSRGTGTDTQYF. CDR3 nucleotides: TGTGCCACCAGTAGAGGGACGGGCACAGATACGCAGTATTTT.

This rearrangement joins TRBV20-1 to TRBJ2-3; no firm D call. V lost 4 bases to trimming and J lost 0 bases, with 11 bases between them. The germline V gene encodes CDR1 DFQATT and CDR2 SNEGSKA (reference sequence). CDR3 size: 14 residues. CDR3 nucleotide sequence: TGCAGTGCTAACAGTGGAACTAGCACAGATACGCAGTATTTT. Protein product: CSANSGTSTDTQYF.

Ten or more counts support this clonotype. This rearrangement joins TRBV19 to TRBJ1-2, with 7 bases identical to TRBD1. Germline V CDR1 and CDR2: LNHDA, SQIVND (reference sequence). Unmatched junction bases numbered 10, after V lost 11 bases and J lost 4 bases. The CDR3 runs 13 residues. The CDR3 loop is CASGGLALYGYTF. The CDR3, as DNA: TGTGCCTCAGGGGGGTTGGCCCTCTATGGCTACACCTTC.

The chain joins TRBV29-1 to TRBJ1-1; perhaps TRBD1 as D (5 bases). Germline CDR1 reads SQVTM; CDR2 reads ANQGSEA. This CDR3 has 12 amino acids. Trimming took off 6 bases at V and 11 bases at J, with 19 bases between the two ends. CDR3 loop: CSVLGRREIAFF. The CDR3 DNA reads TGCAGCGTCTTGGGACGCCGCGAAATCGCTTTCTTT.

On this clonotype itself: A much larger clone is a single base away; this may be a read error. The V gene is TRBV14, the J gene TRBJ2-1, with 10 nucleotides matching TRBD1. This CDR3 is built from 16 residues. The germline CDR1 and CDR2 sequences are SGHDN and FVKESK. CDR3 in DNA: TGTGCCAGCAGCCAAAGGACAGGGGGTAACTACAATGGGCAGTTCTTC. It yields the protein CASSQRTGGNYNGQFF.

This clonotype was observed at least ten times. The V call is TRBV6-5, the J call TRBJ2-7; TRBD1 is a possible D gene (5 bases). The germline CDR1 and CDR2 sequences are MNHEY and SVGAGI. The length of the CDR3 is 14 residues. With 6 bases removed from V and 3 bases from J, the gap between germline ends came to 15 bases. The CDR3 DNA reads TGTGCCAGCAGAAGAGACAGCTACAACTACGAGCAGTACTTC. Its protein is CASRRDSYNYEQYF.

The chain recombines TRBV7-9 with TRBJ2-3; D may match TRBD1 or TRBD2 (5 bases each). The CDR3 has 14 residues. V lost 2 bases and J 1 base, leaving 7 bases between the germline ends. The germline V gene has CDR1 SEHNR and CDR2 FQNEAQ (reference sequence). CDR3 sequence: CASSLLGGTDTQYF. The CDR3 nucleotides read TGTGCCAGCAGCTTACTGGGGGGCACAGATACGCAGTATTTT.

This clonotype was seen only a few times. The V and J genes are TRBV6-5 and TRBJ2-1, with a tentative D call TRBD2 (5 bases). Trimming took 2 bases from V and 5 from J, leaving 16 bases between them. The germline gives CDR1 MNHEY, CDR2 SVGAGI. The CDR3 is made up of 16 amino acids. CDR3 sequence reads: CASSYPRSGANNEQFF. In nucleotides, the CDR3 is TGTGCCAGCAGTTACCCGAGGAGCGGAGCTAACAATGAGCAGTTCTTC.

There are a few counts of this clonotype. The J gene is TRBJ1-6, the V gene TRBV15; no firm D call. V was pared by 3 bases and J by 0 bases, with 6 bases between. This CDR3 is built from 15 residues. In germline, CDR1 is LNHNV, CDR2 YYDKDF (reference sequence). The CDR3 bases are TGTGCCACCAGCAGGGATCACTCCTATAATTCACCCCTCCACTTT. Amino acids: CATSRDHSYNSPLHF.

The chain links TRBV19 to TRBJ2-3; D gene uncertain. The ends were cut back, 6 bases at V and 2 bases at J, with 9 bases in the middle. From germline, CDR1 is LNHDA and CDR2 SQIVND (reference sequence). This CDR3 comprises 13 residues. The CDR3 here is CASSYTFTDTQYF. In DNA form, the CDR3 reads TGTGCCAGTAGCTACACCTTCACAGATACGCAGTATTTT.

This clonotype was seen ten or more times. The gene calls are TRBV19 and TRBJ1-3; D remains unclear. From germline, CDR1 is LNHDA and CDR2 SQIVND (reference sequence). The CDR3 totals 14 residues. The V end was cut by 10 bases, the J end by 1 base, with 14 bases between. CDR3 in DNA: TGTGCCACCTGGGGAGGGAGTTCTGGAAACACCATATATTTT. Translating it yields CATWGGSSGNTIYF.

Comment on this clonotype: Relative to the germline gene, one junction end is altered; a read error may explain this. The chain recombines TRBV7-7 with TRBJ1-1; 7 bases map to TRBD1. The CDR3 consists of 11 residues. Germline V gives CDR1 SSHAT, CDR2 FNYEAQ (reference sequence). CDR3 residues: CASSLKGAAFF. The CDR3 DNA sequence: TGTGCTAGCAGCTTAAAGGGGGCGGCTTTCTTT.

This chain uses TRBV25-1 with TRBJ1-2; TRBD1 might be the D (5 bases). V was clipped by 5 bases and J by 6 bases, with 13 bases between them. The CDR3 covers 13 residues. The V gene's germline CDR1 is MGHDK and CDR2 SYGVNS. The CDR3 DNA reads TGTGCCAGCAGTCAAGGTGGGGGGGATGGCTACACCTTC. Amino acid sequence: CASSQGGGDGYTF.

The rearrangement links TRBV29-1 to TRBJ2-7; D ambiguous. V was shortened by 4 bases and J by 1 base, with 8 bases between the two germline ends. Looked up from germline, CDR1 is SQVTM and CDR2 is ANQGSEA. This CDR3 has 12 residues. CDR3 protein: CSVGRDSYEQYF. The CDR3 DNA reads TGCAGCGTTGGAAGGGATTCCTACGAGCAGTACTTC.

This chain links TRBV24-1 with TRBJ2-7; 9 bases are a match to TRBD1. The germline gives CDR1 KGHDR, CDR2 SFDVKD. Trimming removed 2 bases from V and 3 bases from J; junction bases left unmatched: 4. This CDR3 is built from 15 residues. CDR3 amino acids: CATSDSGTGLYEQYF. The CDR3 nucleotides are TGTGCCACCAGTGATTCCGGGACAGGGCTCTACGAGCAGTACTTC.

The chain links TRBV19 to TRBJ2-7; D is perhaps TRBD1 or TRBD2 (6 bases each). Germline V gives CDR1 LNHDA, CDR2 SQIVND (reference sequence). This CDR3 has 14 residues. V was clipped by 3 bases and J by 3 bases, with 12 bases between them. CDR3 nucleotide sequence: TGTGCCAGTAGTATCGCCGGGGGCAGCTACGAGCAGTACTTC. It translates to CASSIAGGSYEQYF.

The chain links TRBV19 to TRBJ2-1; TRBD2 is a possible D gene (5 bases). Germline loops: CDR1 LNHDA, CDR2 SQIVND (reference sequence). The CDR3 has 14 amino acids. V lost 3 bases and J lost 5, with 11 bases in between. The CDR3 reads CASSISSSNNEQFF. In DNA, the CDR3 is TGTGCCAGTAGTATTTCTAGCAGTAACAATGAGCAGTTCTTC.

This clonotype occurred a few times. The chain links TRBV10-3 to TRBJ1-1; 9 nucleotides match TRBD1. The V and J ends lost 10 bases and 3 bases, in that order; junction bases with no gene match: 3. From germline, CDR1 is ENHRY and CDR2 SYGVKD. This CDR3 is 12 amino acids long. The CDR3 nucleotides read TGTGCCACACAGGGGGCAGACACTGAAGCTTTCTTT. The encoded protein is CATQGADTEAFF.

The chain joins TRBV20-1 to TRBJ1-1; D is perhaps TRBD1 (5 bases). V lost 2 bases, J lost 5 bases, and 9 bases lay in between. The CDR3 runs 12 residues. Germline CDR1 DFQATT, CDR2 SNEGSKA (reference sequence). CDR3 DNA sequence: TGCAGTGCTAGAACAGGCGAGACTGAAGCTTTCTTT. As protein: CSARTGETEAFF.

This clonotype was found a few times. This CDR3 is CASRMTSGNTEAFF. The CDR3 bases are TGTGCCAGCAGGATGACGTCGGGGAACACTGAAGCTTTCTTT. The chain combines TRBV2 with TRBJ1-1, with D unresolved. Germline lookup yields CDR1 SNHLY and CDR2 FYNNEI. The V end lost 6 bases, the J end lost 1 base, and 12 bases lay between the germline ends. CDR3 size: 14 residues.

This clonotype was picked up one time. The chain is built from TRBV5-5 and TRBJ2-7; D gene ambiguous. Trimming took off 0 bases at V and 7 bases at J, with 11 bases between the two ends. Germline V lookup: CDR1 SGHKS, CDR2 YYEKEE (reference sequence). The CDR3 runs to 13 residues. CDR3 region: CASSLAALEEQYF. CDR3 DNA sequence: TGTGCCAGCAGCTTGGCCGCGTTGGAAGAGCAGTACTTC.

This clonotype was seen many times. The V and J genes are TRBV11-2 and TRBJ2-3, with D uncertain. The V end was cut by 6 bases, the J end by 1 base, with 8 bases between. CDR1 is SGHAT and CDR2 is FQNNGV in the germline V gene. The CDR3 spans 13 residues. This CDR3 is CASRLYGTDTQYF. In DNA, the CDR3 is TGTGCCAGCAGATTATATGGCACAGATACGCAGTATTTT.

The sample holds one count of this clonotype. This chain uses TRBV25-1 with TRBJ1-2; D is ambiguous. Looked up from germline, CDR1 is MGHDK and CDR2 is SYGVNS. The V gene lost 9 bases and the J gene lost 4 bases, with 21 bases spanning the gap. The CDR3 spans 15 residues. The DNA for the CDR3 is TGTGCCAGTTCTAACCCGGGGAGCCCGCGCTATGGCTACACCTTC. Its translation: CASSNPGSPRYGYTF.

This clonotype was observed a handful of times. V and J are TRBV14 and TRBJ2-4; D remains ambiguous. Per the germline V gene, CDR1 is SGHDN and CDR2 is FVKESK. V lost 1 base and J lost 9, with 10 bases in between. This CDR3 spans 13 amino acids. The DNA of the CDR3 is TGTGCCAGCAGCCAAGGTGTCATTGGCATTCAGTACTTC. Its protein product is CASSQGVIGIQYF.

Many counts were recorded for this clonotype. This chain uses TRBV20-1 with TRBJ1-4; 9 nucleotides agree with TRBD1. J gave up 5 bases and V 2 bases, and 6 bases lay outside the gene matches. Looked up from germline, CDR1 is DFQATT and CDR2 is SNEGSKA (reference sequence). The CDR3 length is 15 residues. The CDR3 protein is CSARPPGQGNEKLFF. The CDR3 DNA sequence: TGCAGTGCTAGACCCCCGGGACAGGGAAATGAAAAACTGTTTTTT.

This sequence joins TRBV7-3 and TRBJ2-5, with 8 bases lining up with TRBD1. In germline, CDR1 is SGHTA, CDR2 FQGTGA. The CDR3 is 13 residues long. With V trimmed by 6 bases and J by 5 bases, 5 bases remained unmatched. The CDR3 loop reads CASSTTGGETQYF. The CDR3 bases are TGTGCCAGCAGTACTACAGGGGGGGAGACCCAGTACTTC.

Here the CDR3 DNA reads TGTGCCAGTAGTACCAGGGGCCCTGGAAACACTGAAGCTTTCTTT. It translates to CASSTRGPGNTEAFF. The V call is TRBV19, the J call TRBJ1-1; maybe TRBD1 (6 bases). Trimming left V 4 bases short and J 2 bases short, with 14 bases between. The germline CDR1 and CDR2 sequences are LNHDA and SQIVND (reference sequence). CDR3 size: 15 residues.

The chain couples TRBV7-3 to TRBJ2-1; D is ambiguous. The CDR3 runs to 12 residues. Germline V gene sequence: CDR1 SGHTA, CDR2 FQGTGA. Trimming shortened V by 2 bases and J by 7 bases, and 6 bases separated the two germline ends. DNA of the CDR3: TGTGCCAGCAGCTTAGACCTGAATGAGCAGTTCTTC. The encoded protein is CASSLDLNEQFF.

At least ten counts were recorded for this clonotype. The CDR3 loop reads CSATNPRQDTDTQYF. The CDR3 DNA reads TGCAGTGCTACGAACCCACGACAGGACACAGATACGCAGTATTTT. V gene TRBV20-1 combines with J gene TRBJ2-3; possible D gene TRBD1, 6 bases. The V and J ends lost 4 bases and 2 bases respectively, with 16 bases between them. From germline, CDR1 is DFQATT and CDR2 SNEGSKA (reference sequence). The CDR3 contains 15 residues.

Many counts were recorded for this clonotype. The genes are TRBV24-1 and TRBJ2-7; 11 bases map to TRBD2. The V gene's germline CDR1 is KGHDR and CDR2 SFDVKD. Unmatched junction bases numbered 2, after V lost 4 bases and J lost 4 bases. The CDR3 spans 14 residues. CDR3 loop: CATSDASGRYEQYF. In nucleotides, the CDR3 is TGTGCCACCAGTGACGCTAGCGGGAGGTACGAGCAGTACTTC.

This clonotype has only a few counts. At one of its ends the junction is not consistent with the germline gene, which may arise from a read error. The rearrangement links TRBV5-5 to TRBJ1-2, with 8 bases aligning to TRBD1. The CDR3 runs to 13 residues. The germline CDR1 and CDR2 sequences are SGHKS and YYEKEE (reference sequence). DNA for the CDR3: TGTGCCAGCAGCTCTGCAGGGGGCGGGGGCTGCACCTTC. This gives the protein CASSSAGGGGCTF.

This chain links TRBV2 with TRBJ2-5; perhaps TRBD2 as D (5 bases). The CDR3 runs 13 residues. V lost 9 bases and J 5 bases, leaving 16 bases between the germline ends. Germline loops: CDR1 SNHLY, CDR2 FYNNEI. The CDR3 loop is CASELGSRETQYF. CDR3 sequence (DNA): TGTGCCAGTGAACTAGGATCTCGGGAGACCCAGTACTTC.